The subject of this entry is one T cell receptor (beta chain). Original processing notes: Nucleated cell counts were estimated from reference gene primer amplification. The repertoire was sequenced with immunoSEQ multiplex PCR; TCRdb's copy has only in-frame clones and lacks some. The V and J calls and clone size were taken over from that table, and D and trimming were inferred from the DNA. Of 84,000 or so clones listed, 70% to 90% are singletons. This sample is drawn from a study of blood T cell repertoires in COVID-19. Study-wide background: Samples of COVID-19 (acute and convalescent) were obtained from the United States, Italy and Spain. Sources were T cells, B-cell-depleted T cells, or PBMCs; the material itself was cDNA or gDNA.

The length of the CDR3 is 14 residues. Germline V CDR1 and CDR2: SGHTA, FQGNSA. V shed 7 bases and J 4 bases; nucleotides not matched to a gene: 9. Material for sequencing was peripheral blood. The clonotype was recovered from a human donor in a cohort sampled during active COVID-19. The chain joins TRBV7-2 to TRBJ2-5, with 7 bases identical to TRBD1. CDR3 amino acids: CASTPQGSGETQYF. The DNA of the CDR3 is TGTGCCAGCACGCCACAGGGGAGTGGAGAGACCCAGTACTTC.